The 31 T cell receptor beta chains presented below share a single source sample, sequenced in a study of a mutant IDH1 vaccine in newly diagnosed glioma (TCRdb year 2021). The time point label corresponds to: week 5, during vaccination. Each vaccine dose, consisting of 300 ug of a 20-mer mutant IDH1 peptide in Montanide, was administered subcutaneously with topical imiquimod. Their antigen targets remain unknown. Library preparation employed the immunoSEQ multiplex PCR assay. This is the immuneACCESS table as TCRdb keeps it, with only in-frame sequences that have V and J called. A part of the clones is gone; compared with another copy, unresolved V genes explain less than half, and the rest is unexplained. The sample table lists under 95,000 clones, roughly nine tenths of them with a count of one. The ten biggest clones cover 0.55% to 0.65% of the sample. Sequenced here: PBMCs, sampled from a glioma patient whose treatment included an IDH1 peptide vaccine. The receptors here all came from a woman aged 45 to 65 with glioma.

This clone was recorded only once. This chain joins TRBV2 and TRBJ2-5; D is uncertain. The CDR3 consists of 11 residues. Germline V gene sequence: CDR1 SNHLY, CDR2 FYNNEI. Trimming took off 1 base at V and 5 bases at J, with 2 bases between the two ends. DNA of the CDR3: TGTGCCAGCAGTGAAGGGGAGACCCAGTACTTC. Translation: CASSEGETQYF.

This clone was recorded once. The genes are TRBV9 and TRBJ2-7; D uncertain. The V gene lost 0 bases and the J gene lost 3 bases, with 10 bases spanning the gap. CDR1 and CDR2 from the germline V gene are SGDLS and YYNGEE. The CDR3 is 14 residues long. The CDR3, as DNA: TGTGCCAGCAGCGTAGCTCAGACGGACTACGAGCAGTACTTC. This gives the protein CASSVAQTDYEQYF.

The chain joins TRBV14 to TRBJ2-4; D gene ambiguous. Looked up from germline, CDR1 is SGHDN and CDR2 is FVKESK. The V end was cut by 0 bases, the J end by 3 bases, with 18 bases between. The CDR3 is 18 residues long. CDR3 DNA: TGTGCCAGCAGCCAAGATTCTGGTACCCTCAAAGGCAAAAACATTCAGTACTTC. This encodes CASSQDSGTLKGKNIQYF.

The chain recombines TRBV30 with TRBJ2-7; TRBD1 or TRBD2 may be the D gene (6 bases each). Trimming cost V 0 bases and J 4 bases, with 22 bases left between them. The CDR3 is 17 residues long. CDR1 GTSNPN and CDR2 SVGIG come from the germline V gene (reference sequence). In DNA, the CDR3 is TGTGCCTGGAGTGTAACGGTTGGTAGGGGGGCGACTTACGAGCAGTACTTC. Residues: CAWSVTVGRGATYEQYF.

As to this clone: This sample includes further DNA sequences coding for the same CDR3. The V call is TRBV9, the J call TRBJ1-5, with TRBD1 matching over 11 bases. Germline lookup yields CDR1 SGDLS and CDR2 YYNGEE. The J segment lost 6 bases and the V segment lost 0 bases, leaving 2 bases of the junction unmatched. The CDR3 is made up of 15 amino acids. The CDR3 DNA sequence: TGTGCCAGCAGCGTAGGGACAGGGGGCGGTCAGCCCCAGCATTTT. This gives the protein CASSVGTGGGQPQHF. Variable domain in full (rest from reference TRBV9 and TRBJ1-5): DSGVTQTPKHLITATGQRVTLRCSPRSGDLSVYWYQQSLDQGLQFLIQYYNGEERAKGNILERFSAQQFPDLHSELNLSSLELGDSALYFCASSVGTGGGQPQHFGDGTRLSIL.

This clone occurred once. This chain connects TRBV9 to TRBJ1-5, with TRBD1 matching 9 bases. Per the germline V gene, CDR1 is SGDLS and CDR2 is YYNGEE. The CDR3 has 15 residues. J lost 5 bases, V lost 3 bases, and 6 bases had no gene match. CDR3 nucleotides: TGTGCCAGCAGCGCGAGGGACAGGGTCGATCAGCCCCAGCATTTT. This translates into CASSARDRVDQPQHF.

The chain links TRBV19 to TRBJ1-4; D is undetermined. V was shortened by 6 bases and J by 10 bases, with 15 bases between the two germline ends. The CDR3 spans 13 residues. Germline V gives CDR1 LNHDA, CDR2 SQIVND (reference sequence). CDR3 nucleotides: TGTGCCAGTAGGGAAGGCCCTATTGGAAAACTGTTTTTT. It specifies CASREGPIGKLFF.

V usage is TRBV5-5 and J usage is TRBJ2-1; 7 bases line up with TRBD2. The CDR3 loop spans 16 amino acids. The V gene's germline CDR1 is SGHKS and CDR2 YYEKEE (reference sequence). Germline trimming cut 3 bases from V and 3 bases from J; bases unmatched to any gene: 9. CDR3 DNA: TGTGCCAGCAGCTCCTCCGGGACTACAAGCTACAATGAGCAGTTCTTC. Translation gives CASSSSGTTSYNEQFF.

Note on this clone: Different DNA sequences within this sample yield the same CDR3. The chain couples TRBV28 to TRBJ1-1; the D gene is possibly TRBD1 (5 bases). Trimming left V 3 bases short and J 1 base short, with 6 bases between. Looked up from germline, CDR1 is MDHEN and CDR2 is SYDVKM. The CDR3 length is 13 residues. Here the CDR3 reads CASSLGGNTEAFF. The CDR3 nucleotides read TGTGCCAGCAGTTTGGGGGGGAACACTGAAGCTTTCTTT.

The V call is TRBV2, the J call TRBJ2-7; D remains unclear. Between the trimmed V and J ends, which lost 3 bases and 0 bases, there was a span of 9 bases. CDR1 is SNHLY and CDR2 is FYNNEI in the germline V gene. The CDR3 runs to 14 residues. The CDR3 DNA sequence: TGTGCCAGCAGTGATAGTTCCTACTCCTACGAGCAGTACTTC. Translating it yields CASSDSSYSYEQYF.

The V call is TRBV10-3, the J call TRBJ1-1; the D gene is possibly TRBD1 (6 bases). This CDR3 comprises 14 residues. Germline V gene lookup returns CDR1 ENHRY and CDR2 SYGVKD. Trimming took 4 bases from V and 0 from J, leaving 9 bases between them. The CDR3 nucleotides read TGTGCCATCAGTGGGGGACAAGTGAACACTGAAGCTTTCTTT. Encoded protein: CAISGGQVNTEAFF.

This rearrangement joins TRBV18 to TRBJ2-7; D tentatively reads TRBD1 or TRBD2 (5 bases each). V lost 3 bases and J 6 bases, leaving 21 bases between the germline ends. Germline V lookup: CDR1 KGHSH, CDR2 LQKENI. The CDR3 sequence is 16 residues long. DNA of the CDR3: TGTGCCAGCTCACCCGAACCCGGGGCCATCGCGGGCGAGCAGTACTTC. Translation: CASSPEPGAIAGEQYF.

The chain links TRBV28 to TRBJ2-7; D is perhaps TRBD1 (6 bases). The V end was cut by 3 bases, the J end by 4 bases, with 7 bases between. The CDR3 spans 12 residues. In germline, CDR1 is MDHEN, CDR2 SYDVKM. The CDR3 region has the DNA TGTGCCAGCAGTTTGGACAGTTACGAGCAGTACTTC. This gives the protein CASSLDSYEQYF.

The gene calls are TRBV6-5 and TRBJ2-7, with D unresolved. The germline V gene has CDR1 MNHEY and CDR2 SVGAGI. The CDR3 has 14 residues. V dropped 4 bases and J dropped 2 bases, with 12 bases sitting between them. Written as DNA, the CDR3 is TGTGCCAGCAGTTTAACCGGACCGCCCTACGAGCAGTACTTC. This sequence encodes CASSLTGPPYEQYF.

This sequence joins TRBV5-1 and TRBJ2-5, with a possible D match to TRBD2 (7 bases). V was trimmed by 0 bases and J by 0 bases, leaving 12 bases between them. CDR3 length: 16 amino acids. The germline gives CDR1 SGHRS, CDR2 YFSETQ. CDR3 DNA: TGCGCCAGCAGCTTGGAAGGGGGGGCGAACCAAGAGACCCAGTACTTC. This translates into CASSLEGGANQETQYF. Full variable domain (missing parts from reference TRBV5-1 and TRBJ2-5): KAGVTQTPRYLIKTRGQQVTLSCSPISGHRSVSWYQQTPGQGLQFLFEYFSETQRNKGNFPGRFSGRQFSNSRSEMNVSTLELGDSALYLCASSLEGGANQETQYFGPGTRLLVL.

The chain combines TRBV28 with TRBJ1-1; D unresolved. The CDR3 spans 14 residues. CDR1 is MDHEN, CDR2 SYDVKM, per germline. V shed 3 bases and J shed 8 bases, with 16 bases lying between them. The CDR3 sequence is CASSFLFGAREAFF. In nucleotides, the CDR3 is TGTGCCAGCAGTTTCCTCTTCGGAGCCCGCGAAGCTTTCTTT.

The V gene is TRBV10-1, the J gene TRBJ2-7; TRBD1 aligns across 7 bases. Trimming took 6 bases from V and 5 from J; bases not matched to a gene: 19. In germline, CDR1 is WNHNN, CDR2 SYGVQD (reference sequence). This CDR3 spans 17 amino acids. The CDR3 sequence: CASRVHRTGPVNDEQYF. The CDR3 nucleotides are TGCGCCAGCAGAGTCCATAGGACAGGCCCAGTTAACGACGAGCAGTACTTC.

V usage is TRBV6-5 and J usage is TRBJ1-1; 7 positions agree with TRBD1. The junction had 11 bases not matched to a gene; V was cut back by 5 bases and J by 5 bases. The CDR3 extends over 15 amino acids. Germline V gives CDR1 MNHEY, CDR2 SVGAGI. This chain's CDR3 is CASSPWQGEVTEAFF. CDR3 DNA sequence: TGTGCCAGCAGTCCCTGGCAGGGGGAAGTTACTGAAGCTTTCTTT.

This rearrangement joins TRBV9 to TRBJ2-3; D remains unclear. Trimming left V 4 bases short and J 5 bases short, with 14 bases between. The germline V gene encodes CDR1 SGDLS and CDR2 YYNGEE. The CDR3 spans 14 residues. CDR3 loop: CASSYRTWGDTQYF. The DNA of the CDR3 is TGTGCCAGCAGCTATCGAACCTGGGGAGATACGCAGTATTTT.

This clone was seen just once. The chain is built from TRBV6-6 and TRBJ1-2; 9 nucleotides line up with TRBD1. V shed 6 bases and J 8 bases; nucleotides not matched to a gene: 10. From germline, CDR1 is MNHNY and CDR2 SVGAGI (reference sequence). The CDR3 has 14 residues. This CDR3 is CASSNRGRLGGYTF. Here the CDR3 DNA reads TGTGCCAGCAGCAACAGGGGGCGGTTGGGAGGCTACACCTTC.

This clone showed up just once. This chain uses TRBV6-1 with TRBJ1-5, with D tentatively TRBD1 (6 bases). This CDR3 is built from 17 residues. From germline, CDR1 is MNHNS and CDR2 SASEGT. Trimming shortened V by 3 bases and J by 0 bases, and 15 bases separated the two germline ends. The CDR3 loop reads CASSDNSGTHSNQPQHF. The CDR3 nucleotides read TGTGCCAGCAGTGACAACTCCGGGACACATAGCAATCAGCCCCAGCATTTT.

This chain links TRBV5-1 with TRBJ2-1; 13 bases are shared with TRBD2. Per germline, CDR1 SGHRS and CDR2 YFSETQ. The CDR3 has 16 residues. The J segment lost 5 bases and the V segment lost 4 bases, leaving 6 bases of the junction unmatched. The CDR3: CASSLGLAGPHNEQFF. In DNA form, the CDR3 reads TGCGCCAGCAGCCTGGGACTAGCGGGACCTCACAATGAGCAGTTCTTC.

The V and J genes are TRBV7-2 and TRBJ2-5, with D unclear. CDR1 and CDR2 (germline): SGHTA, FQGNSA. V dropped 1 base and J dropped 6 bases, with 12 bases sitting between them. The CDR3 is made up of 14 amino acids. CDR3 protein: CASSLVQLMKTQYF. CDR3 in DNA: TGTGCCAGCAGCTTAGTACAGCTTATGAAGACCCAGTACTTC.

As DNA, the CDR3 is TGTGCCAGCAGTGAAGCGGGGACAGAAAATCAGCCCCAGCATTTT. This sequence encodes CASSEAGTENQPQHF. The rearrangement joins TRBV6-1 to TRBJ1-5; 7 nucleotides line up with TRBD1. Trimming took 0 bases from V and 4 from J; bases not matched to a gene: 3. The germline V gene has CDR1 MNHNS and CDR2 SASEGT. The CDR3 spans 15 residues.

DNA for the CDR3: TGCGCCAGCGGGGGGTCGACTAGCGGGAGGAGGAATACGCAGTATTTT. This codes for CASGGSTSGRRNTQYF. V usage is TRBV10-1 and J usage is TRBJ2-3; 13 nucleotides align to TRBD2. V lost 8 bases to trimming and J lost 7 bases; unmatched junction nucleotides: 12. This CDR3 spans 16 amino acids. Germline CDR1 reads WNHNN; CDR2 reads SYGVQD (reference sequence).

To note about this clone: Germline is not matched at one junction end, which may reflect a read error. J is TRBJ1-1 and V is TRBV11-2; no clear D gene. The CDR3 runs 14 residues. Germline CDR1 SGHAT, CDR2 FQNNGV. CDR3 coding DNA: TGTGCCAGCACCTTAACCGAGTTGAACACTGAAGCTTTCTTT. Amino acid sequence: CASTLTELNTEAFF.

The V call is TRBV9, the J call TRBJ2-1; 9 bases are a match to TRBD2. The junction had 2 bases not matched to a gene; V was cut back by 0 bases and J by 4 bases. Per the germline V gene, CDR1 is SGDLS and CDR2 is YYNGEE. CDR3 length equals 15 residues. In nucleotides, the CDR3 is TGTGCCAGCAGCGTAGTAGCGGGAGTGTACAATGAGCAGTTCTTC. Encoded protein: CASSVVAGVYNEQFF.

Points on this clone: Germline is not matched at one junction end, which may reflect a read error. V usage is TRBV5-3 and J usage is TRBJ1-1; a weak D match, TRBD1 (5 bases). TRBV5-3 is flagged as an ORF with uncertain function. CDR3 length equals 13 residues. The CDR3 DNA is TGTGCCAGCAGCTTGGCCGGGGACGGGAAAGCTTTCTTT. This gives the protein CASSLAGDGKAFF.

This chain connects TRBV28 to TRBJ1-5; TRBD1 is a possible D gene (5 bases). Germline values: CDR1 MDHEN, CDR2 SYDVKM. The CDR3 covers 14 residues. Trimming shortened V by 5 bases and J by 9 bases, and 17 bases separated the two germline ends. The chain's CDR3 is CASSPRQPRWPQHF. The CDR3, as DNA: TGTGCCAGCAGTCCAAGACAGCCGAGGTGGCCCCAGCATTTT.

This chain uses TRBV18 with TRBJ2-7; D is possibly TRBD2 (5 bases). The CDR3 loop spans 13 amino acids. The germline V gene encodes CDR1 KGHSH and CDR2 LQKENI. The V and J ends lost 1 base and 6 bases respectively, with 10 bases between them. For the CDR3, the DNA is TGTGCCAGCTCACCACAAGGGAGCATCGAGCAGTACTTC. It codes for CASSPQGSIEQYF.

The chain employs TRBV4-1 and TRBJ1-5; D possibly corresponds to TRBD1 (6 bases). Trimming removed 3 bases from V and 7 bases from J, with 13 bases in between. The CDR3 length is 14 residues. The germline gives CDR1 MGHRA, CDR2 YSYEKL. The CDR3 region has the DNA TGCGCCAGCAGCCACACAGGGTCCAGGCAGCCCCAGCATTTT. This gives the protein CASSHTGSRQPQHF.